This T cell receptor (beta chain) was captured in a study of CD8 T cells in Susac syndrome. Unmatched junction bases numbered 2, after V lost 3 bases and J lost 6 bases. Germline CDR1 and CDR2: SGHTA and FQGTGA. This CDR3 has 13 amino acids. cDNA came from around 0.5 to 1 ug RNA primed by random hexamers. TCRdb processed the immunoSEQ multiplex PCR reads anew with MiXCR; each CDR3 protein has one entry. The sample lists approximately 100,000 distinct CDR3 sequences; about nine tenths were seen once. Study-level results: The study's TCR sequencing and HLA analysis covered a relatively small number of individuals, and the study acknowledged this.

As for this clonotype: Antigen specificity is unknown.

TCR beta sequences were obtained from blood CD8+ and CD4+ T cells. Bulk CD8+ and CD4+ cells came from magnetic negative isolation; CD8+ TEMRA by FACS. The sequenced material came from CD8+ T cells from PBMCs. The chain combines TRBV7-3 with TRBJ2-1, with 7 bases lining up with TRBD1. The receptor comes from a human donor in good health. The CDR3 region has the DNA TGTGCCAGCAGCTTCCCAGGGGGCAATGAGCAGTTCTTC. It translates to CASSFPGGNEQFF. Full variable domain (missing parts from reference TRBV7-3 and TRBJ2-1): GAGVSQTPSNKVTEKGKYVELRCDPISGHTALYWYRQSLGQGPEFLIYFQGTGAADDSGLPNDRFFAVRPEGSVSTLKIQRTERGDSAVYLCASSFPGGNEQFFGPGTRLTVL.